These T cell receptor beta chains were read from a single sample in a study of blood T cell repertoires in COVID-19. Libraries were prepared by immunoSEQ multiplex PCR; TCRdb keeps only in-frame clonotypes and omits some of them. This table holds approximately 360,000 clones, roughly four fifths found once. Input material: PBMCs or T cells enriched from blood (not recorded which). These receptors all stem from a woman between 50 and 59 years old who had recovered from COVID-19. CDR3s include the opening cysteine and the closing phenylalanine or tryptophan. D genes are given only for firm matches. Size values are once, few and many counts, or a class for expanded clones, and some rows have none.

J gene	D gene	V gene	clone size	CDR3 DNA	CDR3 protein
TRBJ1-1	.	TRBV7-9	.	TGTGCCAGCAGCTCGGGGAGAGGGCAAATGAACACTGAAGCTTTCTTT	CASSSGRGQMNTEAFF
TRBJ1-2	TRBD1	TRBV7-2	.	TGTGCCAGCAGCTTAGAATCGGGACAGAGGAAGGGCTATGGCTACACCTTC	CASSLESGQRKGYGYTF
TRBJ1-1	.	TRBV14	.	TGTGCCAGCAGCCAAGATCCGGTTACTGAAGCTTTCTTT	CASSQDPVTEAFF
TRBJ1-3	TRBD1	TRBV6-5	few	TGTGCCAGCAGCACAGACAGGGTGGGAAACACCATATATTTT	CASSTDRVGNTIYF
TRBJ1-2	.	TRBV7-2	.	TGTGCCAGCAGCTTATTGGGGAGTGGCTACACCTTC	CASSLLGSGYTF
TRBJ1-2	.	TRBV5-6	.	TGTGCCAGCAATAAGGGGTTAAAAGCTAACTATGGCTACACCTTC	CASNKGLKANYGYTF
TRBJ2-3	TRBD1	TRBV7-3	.	TGTGCCAGCAGCAGCGGACAGGCGAGAGATACGCAGTATTTT	CASSSGQARDTQYF
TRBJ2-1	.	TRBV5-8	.	TGTGCCAGCAGTTATCGGGTTGGTTACAATGAGCAGTTCTTC	CASSYRVGYNEQFF
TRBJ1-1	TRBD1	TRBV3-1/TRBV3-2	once	TGTGCCAGCAGCTTTAATCCAGGGGGGCTCATCGCTGAAGCTTTCTTT	CASSFNPGGLIAEAFF
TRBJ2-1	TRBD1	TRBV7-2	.	TGTGCCAGCAGCTTAGCGCTGGGGACAGGCGCTCTGAGCTACAATGAGCAGTTCTTC	CASSLALGTGALSYNEQFF
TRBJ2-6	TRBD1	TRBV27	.	TGTGCCACCCGGACAGGGTCTGGGGCCAACGTCCTGACTTTC	CATRTGSGANVLTF
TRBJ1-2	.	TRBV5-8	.	TGTGCCAGCAGCCCGTCCGGGGGACACTATGGCTACACCTTC	CASSPSGGHYGYTF
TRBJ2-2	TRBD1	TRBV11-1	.	TGTGCCAGCACCCAGATCAGGACAGGACTGGCCGGGGAGCTGTTTTTT	CASTQIRTGLAGELFF
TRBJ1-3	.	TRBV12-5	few	TGTGCTAGTGGTTTGCAAGCAACCTTTTCTGGAAACACCATATATTTT	CASGLQATFSGNTIYF
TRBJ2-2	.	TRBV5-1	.	TGCGCCAGCAGCTTGAACAATATCGGGGAGCTGTTTTTT	CASSLNNIGELFF
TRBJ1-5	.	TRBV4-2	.	TGTGCCAGCAGCCAAGTTCGTCAGCCCCAGCATTTT	CASSQVRQPQHF
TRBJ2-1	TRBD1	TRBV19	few	TGTGCCAGTAGTCGGTTAGGGGGCCCTAACAATGAGCAGTTCTTC	CASSRLGGPNNEQFF
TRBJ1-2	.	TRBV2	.	TGTGCCAGCAGAGGACAGTCCGGTGGCTACACCTTC	CASRGQSGGYTF
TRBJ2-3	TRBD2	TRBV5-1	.	TGCGCCAGCAGCTTGGTGGCGGGAGTTAGCACAGATACGCAGTATTTT	CASSLVAGVSTDTQYF
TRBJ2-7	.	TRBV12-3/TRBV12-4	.	TGTGCCAGCAGTATACAGCTAACCTACGAGCAGTACTTC	CASSIQLTYEQYF
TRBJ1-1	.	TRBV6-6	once	TGTGCCAGCGAAAAAGTGGCGAACACTGAAGCTTTCTTT	CASEKVANTEAFF
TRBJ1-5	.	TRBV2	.	TGTGCCAGCAGTGAACCGGGCAAACGGGATAGCAATCAGCCCCAGCATTTT	CASSEPGKRDSNQPQHF
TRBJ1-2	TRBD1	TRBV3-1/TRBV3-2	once	TGTGCCAGCAGCCAAGATCGGGTCCCGGGACAGGGACCCTACACCTTC	CASSQDRVPGQGPYTF
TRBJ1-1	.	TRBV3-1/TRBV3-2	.	TGTGCCAGCAGCTTCATGAACACTGAAGCTTTCTTT	CASSFMNTEAFF
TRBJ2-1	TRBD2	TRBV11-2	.	TGTGCCAGCAGCTCTTTAGCGGGGGTGACCTACAATGAGCAGTTCTTC	CASSSLAGVTYNEQFF
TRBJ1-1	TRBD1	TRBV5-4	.	TGTGCCAGCAGCTCCGGACAGGGGAACACTGAAGCTTTCTTT	CASSSGQGNTEAFF
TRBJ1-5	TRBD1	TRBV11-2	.	TGTGCCAGCAGCAAGGACAGGGGTCAGCCCCAGCATTTT	CASSKDRGQPQHF
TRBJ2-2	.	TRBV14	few	TGTGCCAGCAGCCAAGTTTTCACTGGCGGGGAGCTGTTTTTT	CASSQVFTGGELFF
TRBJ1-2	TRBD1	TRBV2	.	TGTGCCATACGGACAGGGACCAACTATGGCTACACCTTC	CAIRTGTNYGYTF
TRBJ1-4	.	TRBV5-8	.	TGTGCCAGCGATTGGGGGACAAAAAATGAAAAACTGTTTTTT	CASDWGTKNEKLFF
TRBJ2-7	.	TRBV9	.	TGTGCCAGCAGCCCCCTAGGGGGCGAGCAGTACTTC	CASSPLGGEQYF
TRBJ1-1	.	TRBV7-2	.	TGTGCCAGCAGTTCACCAGGTCTTCCGAACACTGAAGCTTTCTTT	CASSSPGLPNTEAFF
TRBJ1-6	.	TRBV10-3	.	TGTGCCATCAGCCCCCGACGGGTTGCGGCGGAATCACCCCTCCACTTT	CAISPRRVAAESPLHF
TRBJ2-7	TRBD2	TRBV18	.	TGTGCCAGCTCACTCGGACTAGCGGGAGGTCCCTACGAGCAGTACTTC	CASSLGLAGGPYEQYF
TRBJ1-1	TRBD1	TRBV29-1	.	TGCAGCGTTGAACCAATAGGACAGGGCCTCATGAACACTGAAGCTTTCTTT	CSVEPIGQGLMNTEAFF
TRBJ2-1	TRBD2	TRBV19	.	TGTGCCAGTAGATCGGGGGTAGCGGGTTACAATGAGCAGTTCTTC	CASRSGVAGYNEQFF
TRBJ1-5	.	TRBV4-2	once	TGTGCCAGCAGCGAGGAGACGGGGAATCAGCCCCAGCATTTT	CASSEETGNQPQHF
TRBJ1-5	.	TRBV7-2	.	TGTGCCAGCAGCTTATTCTCCGGGGGGGTGGAGGCCCAGCATTTT	CASSLFSGGVEAQHF
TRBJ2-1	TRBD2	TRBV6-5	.	TGTGCCAGCAGTAAGGGACTAGCGCACTACAATGAGCAGTTCTTC	CASSKGLAHYNEQFF
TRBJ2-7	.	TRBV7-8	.	TGTGCCAGCAGCCCGGGTTCGGCGGGCCTAACCCCCCTCGAGCAGTACTTC	CASSPGSAGLTPLEQYF
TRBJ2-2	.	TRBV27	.	TGTGCCAGCAGTTTTAGTGGGCAGGACACCGGGGAGCTGTTTTTT	CASSFSGQDTGELFF
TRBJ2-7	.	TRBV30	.	TGTGCCTGGAGCTTAGTATCCTACGAGCAGTACTTC	CAWSLVSYEQYF
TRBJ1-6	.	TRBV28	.	TGTGCCAGCAGTTTAGAAGAGAATTCACCCCTCCACTTT	CASSLEENSPLHF
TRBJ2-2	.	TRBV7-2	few	TGTGCCAGCAGCTTTGGTGGACGCGGGGCCGGGGAGCTGTTTTTT	CASSFGGRGAGELFF
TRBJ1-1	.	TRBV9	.	TGTGCCAGCAGCCGGGGGGACTTTGACACTGAAGCTTTCTTT	CASSRGDFDTEAFF
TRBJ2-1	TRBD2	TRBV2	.	TGTGCCAGCAGGACAACTAGCGGACCATACAATGAGCAGTTCTTC	CASRTTSGPYNEQFF
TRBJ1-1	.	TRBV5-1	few	TGCGCCAGCAGCCCCGGGGGGCCGAACACTGAAGCTTTCTTT	CASSPGGPNTEAFF
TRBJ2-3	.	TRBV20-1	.	TGCAGTGCTAGTGTTAAGGGGAGCACAGATACGCAGTATTTT	CSASVKGSTDTQYF
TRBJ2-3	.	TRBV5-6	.	TGTGCCAGCAGCTTGGATGAGGATACGCAGTATTTT	CASSLDEDTQYF
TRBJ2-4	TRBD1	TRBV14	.	TGTGCCAGCAGCCACTCCGGACAGGGGGCCAAAAACATTCAGTACTTC	CASSHSGQGAKNIQYF
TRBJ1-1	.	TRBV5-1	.	TGCGCCTCCCGGGAGTATCGTGACACTGAAGCTTTCTTT	CASREYRDTEAFF
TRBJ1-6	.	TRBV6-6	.	TGTGCCAGCAGTTACACAAACTCAGGGAAGGTCTCACCCCTCCACTTT	CASSYTNSGKVSPLHF